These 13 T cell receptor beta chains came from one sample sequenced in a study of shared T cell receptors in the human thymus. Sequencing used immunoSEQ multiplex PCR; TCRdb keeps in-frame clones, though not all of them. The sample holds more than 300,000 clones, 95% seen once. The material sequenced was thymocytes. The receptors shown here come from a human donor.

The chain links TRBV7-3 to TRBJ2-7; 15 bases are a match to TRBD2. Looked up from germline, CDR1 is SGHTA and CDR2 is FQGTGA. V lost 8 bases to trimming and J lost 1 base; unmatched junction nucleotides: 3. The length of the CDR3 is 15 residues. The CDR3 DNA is TGTGCCAGCGGGACTAGCGGGAGGACTTCCTACGAGCAGTACTTC. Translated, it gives CASGTSGRTSYEQYF.

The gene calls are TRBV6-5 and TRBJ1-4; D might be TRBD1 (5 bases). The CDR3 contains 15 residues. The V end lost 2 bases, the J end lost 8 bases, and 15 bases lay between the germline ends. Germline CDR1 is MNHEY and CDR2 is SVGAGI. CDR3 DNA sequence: TGTGCCAGCAGTTACGAGTCTTGGGGCCGGGAAAAACTGTTTTTT. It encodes CASSYESWGREKLFF.

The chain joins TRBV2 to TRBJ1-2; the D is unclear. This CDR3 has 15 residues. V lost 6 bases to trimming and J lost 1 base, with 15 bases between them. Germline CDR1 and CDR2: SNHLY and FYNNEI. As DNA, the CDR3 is TGTGCCAGCAGCGGCTCAGCAAGTAATAACTATGGCTACACCTTC. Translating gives CASSGSASNNYGYTF.

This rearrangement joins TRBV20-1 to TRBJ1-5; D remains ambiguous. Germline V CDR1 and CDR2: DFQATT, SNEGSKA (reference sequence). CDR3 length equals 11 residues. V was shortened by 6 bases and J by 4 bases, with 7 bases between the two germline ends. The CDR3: CSANGNQPQHF. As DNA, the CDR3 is TGCAGTGCCAATGGGAATCAGCCCCAGCATTTT.

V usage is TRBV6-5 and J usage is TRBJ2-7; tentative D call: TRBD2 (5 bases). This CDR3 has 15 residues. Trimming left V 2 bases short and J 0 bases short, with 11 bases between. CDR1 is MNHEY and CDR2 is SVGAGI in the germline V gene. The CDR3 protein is CASSYGSGYSYEQYF. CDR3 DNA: TGTGCCAGCAGTTACGGGTCGGGGTACTCCTACGAGCAGTACTTC.

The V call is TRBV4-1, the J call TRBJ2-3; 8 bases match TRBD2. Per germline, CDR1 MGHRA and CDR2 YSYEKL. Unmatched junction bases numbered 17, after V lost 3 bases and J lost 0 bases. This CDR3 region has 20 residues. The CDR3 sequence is CASSHLKDWSGSLSTDTQYF. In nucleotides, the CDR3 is TGCGCCAGCAGCCACCTCAAGGACTGGAGCGGGAGCTTGAGCACAGATACGCAGTATTTT.

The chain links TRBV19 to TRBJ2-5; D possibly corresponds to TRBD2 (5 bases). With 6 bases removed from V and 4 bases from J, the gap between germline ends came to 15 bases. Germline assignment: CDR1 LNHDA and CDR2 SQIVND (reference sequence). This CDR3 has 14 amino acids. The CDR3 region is CASSPSEGVETQYF. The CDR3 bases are TGTGCCAGTAGCCCGAGCGAGGGAGTAGAGACCCAGTACTTC.

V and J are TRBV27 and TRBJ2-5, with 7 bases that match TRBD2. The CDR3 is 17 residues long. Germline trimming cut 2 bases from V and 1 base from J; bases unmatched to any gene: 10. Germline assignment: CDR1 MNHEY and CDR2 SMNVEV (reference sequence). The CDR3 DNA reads TGTGCCAGCAGTTTAAAGGGGAGGGAGGGCCGCCAAGAGACCCAGTACTTC. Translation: CASSLKGREGRQETQYF.

The CDR3 region has the DNA TGTGCCAGCAGCCCGGAACGGGGCCGCCCGCCCTATGGCTACACCTTC. Amino acids: CASSPERGRPPYGYTF. J is TRBJ1-2 and V is TRBV5-4, with D possibly TRBD1 on 5 matching bases. The CDR3 sequence is 16 residues long. V was clipped by 4 bases and J by 4 bases, with 20 bases between them. Germline lookup yields CDR1 SGHNT and CDR2 YYREEE (reference sequence).

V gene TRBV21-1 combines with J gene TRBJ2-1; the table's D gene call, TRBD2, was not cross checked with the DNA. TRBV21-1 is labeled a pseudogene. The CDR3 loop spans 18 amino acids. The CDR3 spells CASPRGQRGPRTYNEQFF. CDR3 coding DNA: TGTGCCAGCCCTCGAGGGCAGCGGGGACCACGAACTTACAATGAGCAGTTCTTC.

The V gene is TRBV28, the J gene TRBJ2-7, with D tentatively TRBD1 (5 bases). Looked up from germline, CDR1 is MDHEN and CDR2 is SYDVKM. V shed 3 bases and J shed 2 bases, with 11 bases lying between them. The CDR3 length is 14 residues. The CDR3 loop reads CASSFREEAYEQYF. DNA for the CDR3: TGTGCCAGCAGTTTCAGGGAAGAAGCCTACGAGCAGTACTTC.

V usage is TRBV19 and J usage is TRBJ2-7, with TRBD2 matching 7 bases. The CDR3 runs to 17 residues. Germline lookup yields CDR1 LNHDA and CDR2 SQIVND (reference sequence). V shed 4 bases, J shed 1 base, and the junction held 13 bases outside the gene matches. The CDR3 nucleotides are TGTGCCAGTAGTAAAAGACGGCGGGAGTCAATTTCCTACGAGCAGTACTTC. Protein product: CASSKRRRESISYEQYF.

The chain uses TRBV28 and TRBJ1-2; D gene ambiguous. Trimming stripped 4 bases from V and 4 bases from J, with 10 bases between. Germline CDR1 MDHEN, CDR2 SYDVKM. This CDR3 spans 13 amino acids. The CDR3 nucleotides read TGTGCCAGCAGTTATTACACAATCTATGGCTACACCTTC. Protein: CASSYYTIYGYTF.